A single T cell receptor (beta chain) is shown here with its context. Antigen unknown. This entry is derived from a study of shared clonotypes between healthy human individuals. Per the germline V gene, CDR1 is MDHEN and CDR2 is SYDVKM. V was trimmed by 3 bases and J by 4 bases, leaving 15 bases between them. The CDR3 length is 16 residues. Samples underwent the assay at deep level. Once extracted for a subset, genomic DNA was divided evenly among several immunoSEQ plates. Per the study methods: ImmunoSEQ output lacked quality scores and full-length reads, limiting matched filtering. Sequencing was performed with immunoSEQ multiplex PCR; in TCRdb, only in-frame clones are kept and a portion is missing. That table supplies the V and J calls and clone size; D and trimming were determined from the DNA. This table holds about 2 million clones, roughly 94% found once. Findings of the study overall: Sharing across a few donors was seen in 4% to 6.5% of naive CD4 clonotypes.

The specimen sequenced was naive CD4+ T cells sorted from blood. Stated subset: CD45RA+ positively selected. The chain links TRBV28 to TRBJ1-4, with unresolved D. The origin of this receptor is a man aged 18 to 30 in good health. DNA for the CDR3: TGTGCCAGCAGTTTGCCAATAGGAGGTGGTAATGAAAAACTGTTTTTT. Protein product: CASSLPIGGGNEKLFF.